Each of the 17 T cell receptor beta chains below was sequenced from the same sample in a study of graft-versus-host responses after intestinal transplantation. Their specific antigens are unknown. Repertoires were generated with immunoSEQ multiplex PCR, while TCRdb's copy carries only in-frame clones and drops some. Here the sample spans 73,000 or so clones, around 89% being singletons. The sample consisted of unstimulated CD8+ T cells sorted from spleen or lymph node cells, taken before transplant. Receptors originate from a human donor who was the organ donor for an intestinal transplant.

The V and J genes are TRBV5-4 and TRBJ2-1, with TRBD2 identical over 8 bases. V shed 9 bases and J 0 bases; nucleotides not matched to a gene: 8. Germline V gene data show CDR1 as SGHNT and CDR2 as YYREEE (reference sequence). This CDR3 is built from 15 residues. CDR3 protein: CATSTGTSSYNEQFF. The CDR3 DNA follows: TGTGCCACCTCGACGGGGACTAGCTCCTACAATGAGCAGTTCTTC.

The chain couples TRBV29-1 to TRBJ2-5, with unresolved D. This CDR3 is built from 16 residues. Germline V lookup: CDR1 SQVTM, CDR2 ANQGSEA. Trimming shortened V by 4 bases and J by 1 base, and 19 bases separated the two germline ends. The CDR3, as DNA: TGCAGCGTTGTGTTTAGTAGTAACAGATTCCAAGAGACCCAGTACTTC. Translation: CSVVFSSNRFQETQYF.

The chain links TRBV6-5 to TRBJ2-2; D is perhaps TRBD1 (5 bases). V shed 0 bases and J shed 5 bases, with 10 bases lying between them. Germline assignment: CDR1 MNHEY and CDR2 SVGAGI. This CDR3 is 15 amino acids long. The CDR3 coding sequence is TGTGCCAGCAGTTACTCCCAGGGTGGGACCGGGGAGCTGTTTTTT. It encodes CASSYSQGGTGELFF.

CDR3 amino acids: CSVDSGGDVETQYF. The CDR3 DNA reads TGCAGCGTGGATAGCGGGGGGGATGTAGAGACCCAGTACTTC. The rearrangement links TRBV29-1 to TRBJ2-5; 11 positions match TRBD2. Germline-derived CDR1 and CDR2 are SQVTM and ANQGSEA. Trimming cost V 6 bases and J 4 bases; bases outside gene matches: 7. The CDR3 runs 14 residues.

The chain employs TRBV2 and TRBJ1-2; 7 bases match TRBD1. Per the germline V gene, CDR1 is SNHLY and CDR2 is FYNNEI. The CDR3 has 15 residues. J gave up 4 bases and V 4 bases, and 9 bases lay outside the gene matches. The CDR3 reads CASSGVDDRVYGYTF. In nucleotides, the CDR3 is TGTGCCAGCAGTGGAGTAGACGACAGGGTCTATGGCTACACCTTC.

The CDR3 sequence: CASSYSRQGADTQYF. For the CDR3, the DNA is TGTGCCAGCAGTTACTCGAGACAGGGGGCAGATACGCAGTATTTT. V gene TRBV6-6 combines with J gene TRBJ2-3, with TRBD1 matching 9 bases. The V gene's germline CDR1 is MNHNY and CDR2 SVGAGI (reference sequence). CDR3 size: 15 residues. Unmatched junction bases numbered 2, after V lost 0 bases and J lost 4 bases.

The chain carries TRBV6-5 and TRBJ2-5; D is ambiguous. This CDR3 has 14 residues. V lost 4 bases and J lost 2, with 11 bases in between. The germline gives CDR1 MNHEY, CDR2 SVGAGI. The CDR3 is CASSSIATQETQYF. CDR3 nucleotides: TGTGCCAGCAGTTCCATAGCAACACAAGAGACCCAGTACTTC.

This chain links TRBV7-9 with TRBJ2-3; 8 bases are shared with TRBD1. V shed 6 bases and J 3 bases; nucleotides not matched to a gene: 5. This CDR3 is built from 14 residues. Per the germline V gene, CDR1 is SEHNR and CDR2 is FQNEAQ (reference sequence). For the CDR3, the DNA is TGTGCCAGCAGGACAGGGGAAGGAACAGATACGCAGTATTTT. This sequence encodes CASRTGEGTDTQYF.

The chain couples TRBV5-1 to TRBJ2-7; D may be TRBD2 (6 bases). Germline V CDR1 and CDR2: SGHRS, YFSETQ. V shed 2 bases and J shed 5 bases, with 17 bases lying between them. CDR3 length: 15 amino acids. Here the CDR3 DNA reads TGCGCCAGCAGCTTCTGGGCTCGGCGGGATGACGAGCAGTACGTC. The encoded protein is CASSFWARRDDEQYV.

The chain joins TRBV5-6 to TRBJ2-5, with D unresolved. The length of the CDR3 is 15 residues. V shed 3 bases and J shed 0 bases, with 12 bases lying between them. In germline, CDR1 is SGHDT, CDR2 YYEEEE. The CDR3 here is CASSSLSKYQETQYF. The CDR3 DNA reads TGTGCCAGCAGCTCCCTCTCTAAGTACCAAGAGACCCAGTACTTC.

CDR3 in amino acids: CASSRRTGGSYEQYV. The DNA for the CDR3 is TGTGCCAGCAGTAGAAGGACAGGGGGATCCTACGAGCAGTACGTC. The chain recombines TRBV6-5 with TRBJ2-7; the match to TRBD1 covers 10 bases. Germline CDR1 reads MNHEY; CDR2 reads SVGAGI. The CDR3 contains 15 residues. Germline trimming cut 5 bases from V and 1 base from J; bases unmatched to any gene: 5.

The chain combines TRBV28 with TRBJ1-3, with a possible D match to TRBD1 (5 bases). CDR1 and CDR2 (germline): MDHEN, SYDVKM. The length of the CDR3 is 15 residues. V was pared by 4 bases and J by 7 bases, with 17 bases between. The CDR3 sequence is CASSSLGGWGNTIYF. Here the CDR3 DNA reads TGTGCCAGCAGTTCCCTAGGAGGGTGGGGGAACACCATATATTTT.

Here the CDR3 reads CASSFRDRAPDQPQHF. The CDR3 nucleotides are TGTGCCAGCAGTTTCCGGGACAGGGCCCCCGATCAGCCCCAGCATTTT. The chain combines TRBV2 with TRBJ1-5; TRBD1 agrees at 9 bases. Germline V lookup: CDR1 SNHLY, CDR2 FYNNEI. J was trimmed by 5 bases and V by 5 bases; bases with no gene match: 10. The CDR3 is 16 amino acids.

This chain uses TRBV19 with TRBJ1-1; the match to TRBD1 covers 8 bases. The junction had 7 bases not matched to a gene; V was cut back by 3 bases and J by 10 bases. Germline CDR1 is LNHDA and CDR2 is SQIVND (reference sequence). This CDR3 spans 13 amino acids. CDR3 bases: TGTGCCAGTAGTATCGTGGACAGGGACGGAGCTTTCTTT. The encoded protein is CASSIVDRDGAFF.

The chain uses TRBV4-1 and TRBJ1-1, with TRBD1 as a possible D gene (6 bases). Trimming stripped 3 bases from V and 2 bases from J, with 19 bases between. The CDR3 extends over 17 amino acids. Germline CDR1 is MGHRA and CDR2 is YSYEKL. The CDR3 nucleotides read TGCGCCAGCAGCCAGAGCTTAACCGGGACACTTAACACTGAAGCTTTCTTT. Amino acids: CASSQSLTGTLNTEAFF.

The V and J genes are TRBV4-1 and TRBJ2-5; 8 bases are a match to TRBD2. The CDR3 is 15 amino acids. J lost 3 bases, V lost 3 bases, and 6 bases had no gene match. Germline-derived CDR1 and CDR2 are MGHRA and YSYEKL. The CDR3 DNA sequence: TGCGCCAGCAGCCAGATAGCGGGGACAAAAGAGACCCAGTACTTC. Its protein product is CASSQIAGTKETQYF.

This clone appeared a few times. V and J are TRBV29-1 and TRBJ1-1, with unresolved D. From germline, CDR1 is SQVTM and CDR2 ANQGSEA. The CDR3 sequence is 12 residues long. The V end lost 5 bases, the J end lost 7 bases, and 14 bases lay between the germline ends. CDR3 DNA: TGCAGCGTTAAAAATTCGGACTTTGAAGCTTTCTTT. This sequence encodes CSVKNSDFEAFF. The whole variable domain, remainder taken from reference TRBV29-1 and TRBJ1-1, is SAVISQKPSRDICQRGTSLTIQCQVDSQVTMMFWYRQQPGQSLTLIATANQGSEATYESGFVIDKFPISRPNLTFSTLTVSNMSPEDSSIYLCSVKNSDFEAFFGQGTRLTVV.